Presented here are 27 T cell receptor beta chains from one specimen sequenced in a study of T cell repertoires in cytomegalovirus infection. In TCRdb, the reads were re-called with MiXCR into one record per CDR3 protein. Of fewer than 1,000,000 distinct CDR3 sequences listed, 25% to 40% were seen once; the top ten hold around 15%. No antigens are known for them. Here the sequenced sample was cultured CD8+ T cells from PBMCs, taken from culture after CMV antigen stimulation. The receptors shown here come from a human donor in good health (CMV status not recorded). Some clones in this sample may be carry-over from other donors' samples.

This clonotype came up a few times. The chain joins TRBV7-2 to TRBJ2-1; D call uncertain. There are 14 residues in the CDR3. Trimming removed 5 bases from V and 8 bases from J, with 16 bases in between. CDR1 is SGHTA and CDR2 is FQGNSA in the germline V gene. Here the CDR3 reads CASSHGPSRDEQFF. CDR3 sequence (DNA): TGTGCCAGCAGCCACGGACCGTCTCGCGATGAGCAGTTCTTC.

This clonotype was observed a few times. V gene TRBV7-6 combines with J gene TRBJ2-2; 7 bases are shared with TRBD2. There are 16 residues in the CDR3. J lost 0 bases, V lost 1 base, and 2 bases had no gene match. The germline V gene encodes CDR1 SGHVS and CDR2 FNYEAQ. CDR3 loop: CASSLGGTTNTGELFF. CDR3 in DNA: TGTGCCAGCAGCTTAGGCGGGACTACGAACACCGGGGAGCTGTTTTTT.

This clonotype has ten or more counts. The J gene is TRBJ2-7, the V gene TRBV7-6; D tentatively reads TRBD1 or TRBD2 (5 bases each). Trimming stripped 7 bases from V and 4 bases from J, with 17 bases between. Germline V lookup: CDR1 SGHVS, CDR2 FNYEAQ. The CDR3 consists of 14 residues. In nucleotides, the CDR3 is TGTGCCAGCACCCCTGGGACGCTCCCTTACGAGCAGTACTTC. It codes for CASTPGTLPYEQYF.

This chain links TRBV25-1 with TRBJ2-5, with TRBD2 matching 10 bases. J lost 2 bases, V lost 0 bases, and 3 bases had no gene match. This CDR3 spans 16 amino acids. Germline CDR1 reads MGHDK; CDR2 reads SYGVNS. The DNA for the CDR3 is TGTGCCAGCAGTGAATACCTAGCGGGGGTTCAAGAGACCCAGTACTTC. Protein product: CASSEYLAGVQETQYF.

CDR3 loop: CVLEGTGKDNEQFF. CDR3 DNA: TGTGTCCTGGAGGGGACAGGTAAAGACAATGAGCAGTTCTTC. This rearrangement joins TRBV7-4 to TRBJ2-1; TRBD1 agrees at 8 bases. Germline-derived CDR1 and CDR2 are SGHVT and SQSDAQ. CDR3 length equals 14 residues.

This clonotype was seen a handful of times. The chain has TRBV6-2 or TRBV6-3 and TRBJ2-3; TRBD1 matches at 7 bases. The junction had 7 bases not matched to a gene; V was cut back by 2 bases and J by 5 bases. This CDR3 comprises 15 residues. The V gene's germline CDR1 is MNHEY and CDR2 SVGEGT. This CDR3 is CASSYPRGRGDTQYF. As DNA, the CDR3 is TGTGCCAGCAGTTACCCAAGGGGGCGAGGAGATACGCAGTATTTT.

This clonotype was observed a few times. V is TRBV7-9 and J is TRBJ1-1; no clear D. V was shortened by 5 bases and J by 8 bases, with 18 bases between the two germline ends. Germline assignment: CDR1 SEHNR and CDR2 FQNEAQ (reference sequence). The CDR3 spans 14 residues. CDR3 in amino acids: CASSPLRDGEEAFF. The CDR3 DNA reads as TGTGCCAGCAGCCCCCTCCGAGACGGAGAGGAAGCTTTCTTT.

This clonotype occurred a few times. This chain joins TRBV11-2 and TRBJ2-3; D gene unclear. CDR1 SGHAT and CDR2 FQNNGV come from the germline V gene. The CDR3 runs to 15 residues. Trimming removed 7 bases at V and 0 bases at J, with 14 bases between. CDR3 protein: CASNGHPASTDTQYF. The CDR3 coding sequence is TGTGCCAGCAATGGCCACCCAGCTAGCACAGATACGCAGTATTTT.

There are a few counts of this clonotype. The junction differs from germline at one of its ends, possibly a read error. The chain combines TRBV7-7 with TRBJ2-1, with D perhaps TRBD1 (5 bases). Germline lookup yields CDR1 SSHAT and CDR2 FNYEAQ (reference sequence). This CDR3 is 13 amino acids long. The CDR3 nucleotides read TGTGCTAGCAGCTCCCCAGGGATCGATGAGCAGTTCTTC. It encodes CASSSPGIDEQFF.

This chain connects TRBV7-9 to TRBJ1-1; D is ambiguous. Deletions cut 0 bases from V and 5 bases from J, with 13 bases between. Germline assignment: CDR1 SEHNR and CDR2 FQNEAQ (reference sequence). The CDR3 runs to 15 residues. The CDR3 bases are TGTGCCAGCAGCTTAGCGCGCCCTGGATCAACTGAAGCTTTCTTT. Encoded protein: CASSLARPGSTEAFF.

The sample holds a few counts of this clonotype. The rearrangement links TRBV2 to TRBJ2-2, with 7 bases fitting TRBD2. V gave up 6 bases and J gave up 4 bases; unmatched junction bases: 14. This CDR3 spans 17 amino acids. Germline V gives CDR1 SNHLY, CDR2 FYNNEI. The CDR3 DNA reads TGTGCCAGCAGCCGACACGGTGGCGGGGGACCCACCGGGGAGCTGTTTTTT. This gives the protein CASSRHGGGGPTGELFF.

V gene TRBV6-6 combines with J gene TRBJ2-3; 7 bases are a match to TRBD2. Losses at the gene ends were 5 bases for V and 0 bases for J; bases not matched to a gene: 11. CDR1 and CDR2 from the germline V gene are MNHNY and SVGAGI (reference sequence). The length of the CDR3 is 17 residues. This CDR3 is CASSKYQAGSSTDTQYF. The CDR3 DNA reads TGTGCCAGCAGTAAATACCAAGCGGGGTCTAGCACAGATACGCAGTATTTT.

The chain couples TRBV12-5 to TRBJ2-1, with 7 bases aligning to TRBD1. Germline CDR1 is LGHNT and CDR2 is FRNRAP. The V and J ends lost 5 bases and 5 bases, in that order; junction bases with no gene match: 9. There are 15 residues in the CDR3. CDR3 loop: CASGDGTVANNEQFF. DNA for the CDR3: TGTGCTAGTGGTGACGGGACAGTGGCCAACAATGAGCAGTTCTTC. The whole variable domain, remainder taken from reference TRBV12-5 and TRBJ2-1, is DARVTQTPRHKVTEMGQEVTMRCQPILGHNTVFWYRQTMMQGLELLAYFRNRAPLDDSGMPKDRFSAEMPDATLATLKIQPSEPRDSAVYFCASGDGTVANNEQFFGPGTRLTVL.

This clonotype was seen a few times. The chain joins TRBV28 to TRBJ1-2, with D perhaps TRBD1 (6 bases). Trimming removed 5 bases from V and 8 bases from J, with 12 bases in between. This CDR3 contains 12 residues. CDR1 and CDR2 from the germline V gene are MDHEN and SYDVKM. The CDR3 nucleotides are TGTGCCAGCAGTCCTCAGGGGAAGGGCTACACCTTC. Its translation: CASSPQGKGYTF.

This clonotype was seen a few times. This chain connects TRBV15 to TRBJ1-2, with D perhaps TRBD1 (5 bases). Trimming stripped 3 bases from V and 8 bases from J, with 16 bases between. The length of the CDR3 is 14 residues. Germline V lookup: CDR1 LNHNV, CDR2 YYDKDF (reference sequence). The CDR3 sequence is CATSRAGGRKGYTF. For the CDR3, the DNA is TGTGCCACCAGCAGGGCCGGGGGAAGGAAGGGCTACACCTTC.

In its sample, this clonotype was seen a few times. This rearrangement joins TRBV7-9 to TRBJ2-1; perhaps D is TRBD1 or TRBD2 (5 bases each). Germline assignment: CDR1 SEHNR and CDR2 FQNEAQ (reference sequence). Trimming stripped 4 bases from V and 3 bases from J, with 16 bases between. The CDR3 contains 16 residues. CDR3 residues: CASSWETASIYNEQFF. CDR3 in DNA: TGTGCCAGCAGCTGGGAGACAGCGTCCATCTACAATGAGCAGTTCTTC.

V gene TRBV7-6 combines with J gene TRBJ2-7; D could derive from TRBD1 or TRBD2 (8 bases each). The CDR3 covers 16 residues. V lost 5 bases and J lost 2, with 19 bases in between. Looked up from germline, CDR1 is SGHVS and CDR2 is FNYEAQ. The CDR3 DNA is TGTGCCAGCAGCACTCCGGGAGGGACAGGAGCCTACGAGCAGTACTTC. It specifies CASSTPGGTGAYEQYF. The full variable domain, its missing parts supplied by reference TRBV7-6 and TRBJ2-7, is GAGVSQSPRYKVTKRGQDVALRCDPISGHVSLYWYRQALGQGPEFLTYFNYEAQQDKSGLPNDRFSAERPEGSISTLTIQRTEQRDSAMYRCASSTPGGTGAYEQYFGPGTRLTVT.

The rearrangement links TRBV11-2 to TRBJ2-2, with 8 bases fitting TRBD1. The CDR3 contains 17 residues. V shed 3 bases and J 2 bases; nucleotides not matched to a gene: 8. CDR1 SGHAT and CDR2 FQNNGV come from the germline V gene. CDR3 DNA: TGTGCCAGCAGCTTTTGGAGGGGACAGGACAACACCGGGGAGCTGTTTTTT. Protein product: CASSFWRGQDNTGELFF.

This rearrangement joins TRBV9 to TRBJ2-1; D possibly corresponds to TRBD1 (6 bases). This CDR3 has 14 amino acids. The V gene's germline CDR1 is SGDLS and CDR2 YYNGEE. V lost 3 bases and J 7 bases, leaving 14 bases between the germline ends. The DNA for the CDR3 is TGTGCCAGCAGCGACCGGGACATCCAAAATGAGCAGTTCTTC. Its protein product is CASSDRDIQNEQFF. The variable domain in full, completed from reference TRBV9 and TRBJ2-1, reads DSGVTQTPKHLITATGQRVTLRCSPRSGDLSVYWYQQSLDQGLQFLIQYYNGEERAKGNILERFSAQQFPDLHSELNLSSLELGDSALYFCASSDRDIQNEQFFGPGTRLTVL.

Points on this clonotype: This sequence may be a read error, since a much larger clone differs from it by one base. The J gene is TRBJ1-2, the V gene TRBV28, with D maybe TRBD1 (5 bases). Trimming took 10 bases from V and 8 from J, leaving 20 bases between them. This CDR3 is 13 amino acids long. Germline CDR1 and CDR2: MDHEN and SYDVKM. CDR3 in DNA: TGTGCCAACAGACCCACAGGTGTCTTCGGCTACACCTTC. It yields the protein CANRPTGVFGYTF.

The CDR3 loop is CASSLRGLAGGSGSDEQFF. The CDR3 DNA reads as TGTGCCAGCAGCCTCAGGGGACTAGCGGGGGGGTCAGGCTCGGATGAGCAGTTCTTC. The chain links TRBV7-9 to TRBJ2-1, with 16 bases matching TRBD2. V was pared by 5 bases and J by 8 bases, with 15 bases of the junction left unmatched. In germline, CDR1 is SEHNR, CDR2 FQNEAQ (reference sequence). The CDR3 sequence is 19 residues long.

V and J are TRBV7-2 and TRBJ2-1; the match to TRBD2 covers 10 bases. Germline loops: CDR1 SGHTA, CDR2 FQGNSA. This CDR3 is 17 amino acids long. Trimming cost V 4 bases and J 4 bases; bases outside gene matches: 10. The CDR3 DNA sequence: TGTGCCAGCAGCTCAAACTTAGCGGGGGGCGGATACAATGAGCAGTTCTTC. Encoded protein: CASSSNLAGGGYNEQFF.

Worth noting for this clonotype: One end of the junction does not line up with germline, which may come from a read error. The rearrangement links TRBV6-4 to TRBJ1-6; TRBD1 might be the D (5 bases). Germline V gene data show CDR1 as MRHNA and CDR2 as SNTAGT. The CDR3 contains 17 residues. CDR3 protein: CASSDTSRGVANSPLRF. The DNA for the CDR3 is TGTGCCAGCAGCGACACATCGCGAGGGGTTGCTAATTCACCCCTCCGCTTT.

The chain links TRBV6-1 to TRBJ2-1; 12 bases align to TRBD2. Germline V gene lookup returns CDR1 MNHNS and CDR2 SASEGT. V dropped 7 bases and J dropped 7; count of bases not matched to a gene: 17. The CDR3 sequence is 18 residues long. The CDR3 DNA reads TGTGCCAGCACCCCCATTTTAACTAGCGGGGGGATGATAAATGAGCAGTTCTTC. This encodes CASTPILTSGGMINEQFF.

The chain has TRBV11-2 and TRBJ1-5; 7 bases are a match to TRBD1. The CDR3 has 15 amino acids. J lost 3 bases, V lost 2 bases, and 4 bases had no gene match. Germline V gives CDR1 SGHAT, CDR2 FQNNGV. CDR3 loop: CASSLNEGANQPQHF. CDR3 in DNA: TGTGCCAGCAGCTTAAACGAGGGGGCCAATCAGCCCCAGCATTTT.

The chain uses TRBV2 and TRBJ2-5; a weak D match, TRBD1 (5 bases). In germline, CDR1 is SNHLY, CDR2 FYNNEI. There are 16 residues in the CDR3. Trimming cost V 0 bases and J 0 bases, with 11 bases left between them. The chain's CDR3 is CASSEADKQNQETQYF. CDR3 nucleotide sequence: TGTGCCAGCAGTGAAGCGGACAAGCAAAACCAAGAGACCCAGTACTTC. Full variable domain (remainder filled in from reference TRBV2 and TRBJ2-5): EPEVTQTPSHQVTQMGQEVILRCVPISNHLYFYWYRQILGQKVEFLVSFYNNEISEKSEIFDDQFSVERPDGSNFTLKIRSTKLEDSAMYFCASSEADKQNQETQYFGPGTRLLVL.

The chain has TRBV7-6 and TRBJ2-3; D not resolved. The CDR3 totals 14 residues. Deletions cut 5 bases from V and 6 bases from J, with 15 bases between. CDR1 SGHVS and CDR2 FNYEAQ come from the germline V gene. CDR3 residues: CASSVQDVADTQYF. In nucleotides, the CDR3 is TGTGCCAGCAGCGTCCAAGACGTCGCGGATACGCAGTATTTT.